The T cell receptor beta chain described here comes from a study of spatial heterogeneity in lung cancer. TCRdb re-called the 5' RACE reads with MiXCR, one entry per CDR3 protein. The sample lists roughly 82,000 distinct CDR3 sequences, around an eighth occurring once. Specified time point: sample taken at primary tumor resection. Researchers sequenced whole RNA taken from tumor, nontumor lung or frozen PBMC without sorting. Untreated early-stage non-small cell lung cancer patients, fewer than 85 in total, were the donors. J was trimmed by 7 bases and V by 5 bases; bases with no gene match: 9. Germline values: CDR1 SGHTA, CDR2 FQGTGA. There are 16 residues in the CDR3.

V usage is TRBV7-3 and J usage is TRBJ1-6; 9 bases line up with TRBD1. Sequences were derived from PBMCs, sampled at surgery. This clonotype was sampled from a male donor with early-stage non-small cell lung cancer. Here the CDR3 reads CASSRGGDRGNSPLHF. Here the CDR3 DNA reads TGTGCCAGCAGCCGCGGCGGCGACAGGGGGAATTCACCCCTCCACTTT.